The 30 T cell receptor beta chains below all came from one sample that was sequenced in a study of post-analysis software for immune sequencing data. Overall study results and limits: Patients used about 5 TRBV segments, including TRBV5-6, TRBV5-1 and TRBV20-1, more often than controls.

The library was made from cDNA and included unique molecular identifiers. TCRdb re-analysed the PCR reads in MiXCR, keeping a single row per CDR3 protein. This table holds about 540,000 distinct CDR3 sequences, approximately 34% found once. For these TCRs, the target antigens are not known. Sequenced material: blood. Receptors originate from a girl younger than 18 with multiple sclerosis.

The gene calls are TRBV7-9 and TRBJ1-1, with a possible D match to TRBD1 (6 bases). CDR3 length: 12 amino acids. Germline CDR1 and CDR2: SEHNR and FQNEAQ (reference sequence). With 2 bases removed from V and 8 bases from J, the gap between germline ends came to 9 bases. CDR3 region: CASSLWGPEAFF. The DNA of the CDR3 is TGTGCCAGCAGCTTATGGGGGCCCGAAGCTTTCTTT.

The V call is TRBV20-1, the J call TRBJ2-1; TRBD1 matches 10 bases. The CDR3 has 15 residues. The ends lost 1 base at V and 6 bases at J; junction bases unmatched: 6. CDR1 and CDR2 from the germline V gene are DFQATT and SNEGSKA (reference sequence). In DNA form, the CDR3 reads TGCAGTGCTAGAGGTGCCGGGACAGGGGTCAATGAGCAGTTCTTC. Amino acids: CSARGAGTGVNEQFF.

The rearrangement joins TRBV29-1 to TRBJ1-4; no clear D. The germline V gene has CDR1 SQVTM and CDR2 ANQGSEA. The V end lost 6 bases, the J end lost 7 bases, and 9 bases lay between the germline ends. This CDR3 has 11 residues. The CDR3 DNA sequence: TGCAGCGTACAAATTCGTGAAAAACTGTTTTTT. It codes for CSVQIREKLFF.

This clonotype was seen more than once but under ten times. The chain has TRBV10-3 and TRBJ2-3; D possibly corresponds to TRBD1 (5 bases). The CDR3 has 16 residues. V lost 2 bases to trimming and J lost 0 bases, with 12 bases between them. CDR1 and CDR2 from the germline V gene are ENHRY and SYGVKD. In DNA, the CDR3 is TGTGCCATCAGTGAGCCCCAGGGTTTAAGCACAGATACGCAGTATTTT. This translates into CAISEPQGLSTDTQYF.

The chain combines TRBV5-1 with TRBJ2-1, with TRBD1 matching over 7 bases. Germline assignment: CDR1 SGHRS and CDR2 YFSETQ. The CDR3 totals 13 residues. V was pared by 7 bases and J by 10 bases, with 11 bases of the junction left unmatched. CDR3 residues: CASAQTGVVEQFF. The CDR3 DNA reads as TGCGCCAGCGCTCAAACAGGGGTGGTCGAGCAGTTCTTC.

The gene calls are TRBV28 and TRBJ1-2; unclear D gene. The CDR3 is made up of 14 amino acids. Germline V gene sequence: CDR1 MDHEN, CDR2 SYDVKM. With 2 bases removed from V and 4 bases from J, the gap between germline ends came to 11 bases. CDR3 amino acids: CASSLTEGFYGYTF. The CDR3 bases are TGTGCCAGCAGTTTAACCGAGGGCTTCTATGGCTACACCTTC.

This clonotype came up a few times. The chain carries TRBV20-1 and TRBJ2-7, with 7 bases identical to TRBD1. The CDR3 runs to 13 residues. V was clipped by 5 bases and J by 2 bases; unmatched bases: 6. CDR1 and CDR2 (germline): DFQATT, SNEGSKA (reference sequence). The CDR3 bases are TGCAGTGCTCCCCGGGACAGTCCCTACGAGCAGTACTTC. This encodes CSAPRDSPYEQYF.

This clonotype occurred many times. The V call is TRBV13, the J call TRBJ2-3, with no clear D. CDR3 size: 13 residues. Germline assignment: CDR1 PRHDT and CDR2 FYEKMQ (reference sequence). V gave up 6 bases and J gave up 6 bases, with 13 bases separating them. In nucleotides, the CDR3 is TGTGCCAGCAGAAAAAAAATGGGTGATACGCAGTATTTT. Translated: CASRKKMGDTQYF. Full variable domain (remainder filled in from reference TRBV13 and TRBJ2-3): AAGVIQSPRHLIKEKRETATLKCYPIPRHDTVYWYQQGPGQDPQFLISFYEKMQSDKGSIPDRFSAQQFSDYHSELNMSSLELGDSALYFCASRKKMGDTQYFGPGTRLTVL.

This chain connects TRBV20-1 to TRBJ2-6; 8 positions match TRBD1. Germline CDR1 reads DFQATT; CDR2 reads SNEGSKA (reference sequence). Trimming at V came to 6 bases and at J to 4 bases, leaving 11 bases not matched to a gene. The CDR3 is made up of 16 amino acids. CDR3 amino acids: CSAQTGTGVGANVLTF. The CDR3 nucleotides read TGCAGTGCCCAGACCGGGACAGGTGTGGGGGCCAACGTCCTGACTTTC.

The chain links TRBV10-3 to TRBJ2-2; maybe TRBD2 (5 bases). Trimming took 0 bases from V and 6 from J, leaving 17 bases between them. The CDR3 is 17 residues long. Per germline, CDR1 ENHRY and CDR2 SYGVKD. CDR3 nucleotide sequence: TGTGCCATCAGTGAGTCCCCGGGATTCTCGGGCCCCGGGGAGCTGTTTTTT. This sequence encodes CAISESPGFSGPGELFF.

The rearrangement joins TRBV12-3 or TRBV12-4 to TRBJ2-1; 8 nucleotides align to TRBD2. This CDR3 spans 15 amino acids. J was trimmed by 3 bases and V by 7 bases; bases with no gene match: 8. This CDR3 is CASKRGGDIYNEQFF. In DNA form, the CDR3 reads TGTGCCAGCAAACGGGGGGGAGACATCTACAATGAGCAGTTCTTC.

This clonotype has only a few counts. The rearrangement uses TRBV6-2 or TRBV6-3 and TRBJ1-2, with D uncertain. V lost 2 bases and J 8 bases, leaving 9 bases between the germline ends. This CDR3 comprises 12 residues. CDR1 MNHEY and CDR2 SVGEGT come from the germline V gene. DNA of the CDR3: TGTGCCAGCAGTTACGCGGGCACCGGCTACACCTTC. Its translation: CASSYAGTGYTF.

The chain links TRBV20-1 to TRBJ1-4; possible D gene TRBD1, 6 bases. V was clipped by 3 bases and J by 8 bases, with 16 bases between them. The length of the CDR3 is 14 residues. CDR1 is DFQATT and CDR2 is SNEGSKA in the germline V gene (reference sequence). CDR3 in amino acids: CSASQTGTGEKLFF. CDR3 DNA: TGCAGTGCTAGTCAAACAGGGACTGGGGAAAAACTGTTTTTT.

V is TRBV7-2 and J is TRBJ1-4, with D possibly being TRBD1 (5 bases). Trimming removed 5 bases at V and 7 bases at J, with 17 bases between. Germline values: CDR1 SGHTA, CDR2 FQGNSA. This CDR3 contains 15 residues. The CDR3 DNA reads TGTGCCAGCAGCCCTAATGGCGGGGCGGTTGAAAAACTGTTTTTT. As protein: CASSPNGGAVEKLFF. The variable domain in full, with the rest retrieved from reference TRBV7-2 and TRBJ1-4, is GAGVSQSPSNKVTEKGKDVELRCDPISGHTALYWYRQSLGQGLEFLIYFQGNSAPDKSGLPSDRFSAERTGGSVSTLTIQRTQQEDSAVYLCASSPNGGAVEKLFFGSGTQLSVL.

This clonotype occurred a few times. The gene calls are TRBV7-8 and TRBJ1-2; 8 bases line up with TRBD1. From germline, CDR1 is SGHVS and CDR2 FQNEAQ. The CDR3 is 16 amino acids. The ends lost 1 base at V and 8 bases at J; junction bases unmatched: 12. The CDR3 is CASSLVPTGVLGGYTF. In DNA form, the CDR3 reads TGTGCCAGCAGCTTAGTGCCGACAGGGGTTTTGGGCGGCTACACCTTC.

This clonotype occurred a few times. The chain links TRBV27 to TRBJ2-3; 12 bases align to TRBD2. The length of the CDR3 is 16 residues. Germline V gene data show CDR1 as MNHEY and CDR2 as SMNVEV (reference sequence). The ends lost 7 bases at V and 3 bases at J; junction bases unmatched: 8. The CDR3 nucleotides read TGTGCCAGCACCCCGACTAGCGGGGGTGGGACAGATACGCAGTATTTT. It encodes CASTPTSGGGTDTQYF.

This clonotype was detected a few times. V gene TRBV7-9 combines with J gene TRBJ2-1; 8 bases map to TRBD1. V was pared by 4 bases and J by 7 bases, with 12 bases of the junction left unmatched. The germline CDR1 and CDR2 sequences are SEHNR and FQNEAQ (reference sequence). The CDR3 length is 16 residues. This CDR3 reads CASSSRQGSLENEQFF. DNA of the CDR3: TGTGCCAGCAGCTCCAGACAGGGGAGTTTGGAAAATGAGCAGTTCTTC.

V gene TRBV7-8 combines with J gene TRBJ2-3, with TRBD1 as a possible D gene (5 bases). The germline V and J ends were trimmed by 5 bases and 6 bases, with 12 bases remaining between them. The CDR3 extends over 13 amino acids. Germline lookup yields CDR1 SGHVS and CDR2 FQNEAQ. The CDR3 DNA reads TGTGCCAGCAGCGGCAGGGTGGACGATACGCAGTATTTT. Protein sequence: CASSGRVDDTQYF.

In the case of this clonotype: An end of the junction differs from the germline gene, which may be a read error. V gene TRBV29-1 combines with J gene TRBJ2-5; 7 nucleotides align to TRBD2. The CDR3 has 13 residues. Germline V lookup: CDR1 SQVTM, CDR2 ANQGSEA. This CDR3 is CSVEGDYQESQYF. As DNA, the CDR3 is TGCAGCGTTGAGGGGGACTACCAAGAGTCCCAGTACTTC.

The chain has TRBV5-1 and TRBJ2-1; D is perhaps TRBD1 (6 bases). Germline V gives CDR1 SGHRS, CDR2 YFSETQ. Trimming took 1 base from V and 5 from J, leaving 13 bases between them. This CDR3 contains 15 residues. In DNA, the CDR3 is TGCGCCAGCAGCTTGACGGGACAAAAGAACAATGAGCAGTTCTTC. Translating it yields CASSLTGQKNNEQFF.

This sequence joins TRBV29-1 and TRBJ1-5; 7 bases match TRBD1. J gave up 4 bases and V 4 bases, and 4 bases lay outside the gene matches. The CDR3 is 13 amino acids. Germline V CDR1 and CDR2: SQVTM, ANQGSEA. CDR3 sequence (DNA): TGCAGCGTTGCCAACAGGGGTAATCAGCCCCAGCATTTT. It encodes CSVANRGNQPQHF.

The chain is built from TRBV27 and TRBJ1-2; 8 bases are shared with TRBD1. Germline CDR1 and CDR2: MNHEY and SMNVEV (reference sequence). CDR3 length: 15 amino acids. V lost 2 bases and J lost 1; bases outside the gene matches: 3. CDR3 loop: CASSLDRGFNYGYTF. CDR3 sequence (DNA): TGTGCCAGCAGTTTAGACAGGGGATTTAACTATGGCTACACCTTC.

In DNA form, the CDR3 reads TGTGCCATCAGGGAAGATCAAGAGACCCAGTACTTC. Encoded protein: CAIREDQETQYF. The rearrangement joins TRBV10-3 to TRBJ2-5; D ambiguous. CDR1 and CDR2 (germline): ENHRY, SYGVKD. The CDR3 is 12 amino acids. The V and J ends lost 6 bases and 2 bases respectively, with 7 bases between them.

With respect to this clonotype: A much larger clone lies a single base off, so this may be a read error. J is TRBJ1-2 and V is TRBV20-1; D gene unclear. This CDR3 contains 10 residues. Germline loops: CDR1 DFQATT, CDR2 SNEGSKA (reference sequence). V was clipped by 0 bases and J by 6 bases, with 2 bases between them. As DNA, the CDR3 is TGCAGTGCTAGAGATGATGGCTACACCTTC. Its protein is CSARDDGYTF.

The chain employs TRBV15 and TRBJ2-3; D gene ambiguous. The CDR3 runs to 13 residues. Per the germline V gene, CDR1 is LNHNV and CDR2 is YYDKDF (reference sequence). V shed 8 bases and J shed 2 bases, with 11 bases lying between them. The CDR3 protein is CATESSSTDTQYF. CDR3 in DNA: TGTGCCACCGAGTCCAGTTCCACAGATACGCAGTATTTT.

The CDR3 sequence: CASSLGGQGYDTEAFF. The CDR3 coding sequence is TGCGCCAGCAGCTTGGGAGGACAGGGATATGACACTGAAGCTTTCTTT. V gene TRBV5-1 combines with J gene TRBJ1-1, with 8 bases fitting TRBD1. Unmatched junction bases numbered 7, after V lost 0 bases and J lost 3 bases. The CDR3 has 16 amino acids. CDR1 SGHRS and CDR2 YFSETQ come from the germline V gene. The variable domain in full, completed from reference TRBV5-1 and TRBJ1-1, reads KAGVTQTPRYLIKTRGQQVTLSCSPISGHRSVSWYQQTPGQGLQFLFEYFSETQRNKGNFPGRFSGRQFSNSRSEMNVSTLELGDSALYLCASSLGGQGYDTEAFFGQGTRLTVV.

The chain couples TRBV11-2 to TRBJ1-1; 11 nucleotides agree with TRBD1. CDR3 length: 18 residues. The germline V gene has CDR1 SGHAT and CDR2 FQNNGV. The V gene end was trimmed by 5 bases and the J gene end by 4 bases; junction bases not matched to a gene: 15. The CDR3 region is CASSPLGLLGTGGTEAFF. CDR3 DNA: TGTGCCAGCAGCCCCTTAGGGCTCCTCGGGACAGGGGGCACTGAAGCTTTCTTT.

V is TRBV7-9 and J is TRBJ2-5; no definite D call. Trimming shortened V by 8 bases and J by 2 bases, and 15 bases separated the two germline ends. The CDR3 runs to 14 residues. The germline CDR1 and CDR2 sequences are SEHNR and FQNEAQ (reference sequence). CDR3 sequence: CASAYLGRQETQYF. CDR3 DNA: TGTGCCAGCGCATATTTAGGGCGGCAAGAGACCCAGTACTTC.

This clonotype has just a few counts. The chain links TRBV20-1 to TRBJ2-1, with D possibly matching TRBD2 (5 bases). The germline V gene has CDR1 DFQATT and CDR2 SNEGSKA (reference sequence). The CDR3 contains 14 residues. Trimming removed 6 bases from V and 9 bases from J, with 21 bases in between. The CDR3 loop is CSATFMRPGSEQFF. CDR3 DNA: TGCAGTGCCACATTTATGAGACCGGGAAGTGAGCAGTTCTTC.

The V and J genes are TRBV5-1 and TRBJ2-2; the D gene is possibly TRBD1 (6 bases). Trimming cost V 4 bases and J 0 bases, with 19 bases left between them. CDR3 size: 18 residues. Germline V lookup: CDR1 SGHRS, CDR2 YFSETQ. CDR3 protein: CASSLRGRGFANTGELFF. The CDR3 DNA reads as TGCGCCAGCAGCCTCCGGGGCAGGGGATTCGCGAACACCGGGGAGCTGTTTTTT.